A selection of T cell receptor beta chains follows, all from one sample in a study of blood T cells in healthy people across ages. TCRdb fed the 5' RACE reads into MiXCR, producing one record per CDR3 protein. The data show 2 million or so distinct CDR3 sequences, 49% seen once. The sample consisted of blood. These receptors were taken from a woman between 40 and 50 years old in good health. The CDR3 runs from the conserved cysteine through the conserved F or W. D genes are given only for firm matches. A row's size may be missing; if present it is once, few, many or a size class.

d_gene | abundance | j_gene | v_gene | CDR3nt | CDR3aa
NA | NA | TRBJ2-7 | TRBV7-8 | TGTGCCAGCAGCCCGGCCGGGTTTACTTCCTACGAGCAGTACTTC | CASSPAGFTSYEQYF
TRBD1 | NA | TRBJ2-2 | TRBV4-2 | TGTGCCAGCAGCCCCTCGTGGGACAGGGTAACGAACACCGGGGAGCTGTTTTTT | CASSPSWDRVTNTGELFF
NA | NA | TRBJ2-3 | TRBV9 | TGTGCCAGCAGCTCCCGGGACGGATCCACAGATACGCAGTATTTT | CASSSRDGSTDTQYF
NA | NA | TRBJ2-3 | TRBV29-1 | TGCAGCGTACGCGCGGCGGGGACCACAGATACGCAGTATTTT | CSVRAAGTTDTQYF
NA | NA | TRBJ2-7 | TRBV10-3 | TGTGCCATCAGTGAGTCCGGACCCAGCGAGCAGTACTTC | CAISESGPSEQYF
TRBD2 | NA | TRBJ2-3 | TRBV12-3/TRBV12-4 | TGTGCCAGCAGTTTATGGGCGGGGGGCACTCCTGATACGCAGTATTTT | CASSLWAGGTPDTQYF
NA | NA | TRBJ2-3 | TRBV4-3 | TGCGCCAGCAGCCAAGAAATCTCCGGGGTTCGCACAGATACGCAGTATTTT | CASSQEISGVRTDTQYF
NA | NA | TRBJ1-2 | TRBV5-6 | TGTGCCAGCAGCCCGGACGGGAGGTCAGGCTATGGCTACACCTTC | CASSPDGRSGYGYTF
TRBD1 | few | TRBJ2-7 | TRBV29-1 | TGCAGCGTTGAGGTTAGGGACAGGGACTACGAGCAGTACTTC | CSVEVRDRDYEQYF
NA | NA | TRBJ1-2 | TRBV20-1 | TGCAGTGCCCCCAAGGGATATAAGACCTATGGCTACACCTTC | CSAPKGYKTYGYTF
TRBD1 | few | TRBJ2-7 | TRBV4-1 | TGCGCCAGCAGCCTATCTAGACAGGGGCTATCCTACGAGCAGTACTTC | CASSLSRQGLSYEQYF
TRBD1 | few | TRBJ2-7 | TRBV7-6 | TGTGCCAGCAGCCGATCGGACAGGGTGAAATCCTACGAGCAGTACTTC | CASSRSDRVKSYEQYF
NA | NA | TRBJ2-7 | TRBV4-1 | TGCGCCAGCAGCCAAGAGGAGCAGGGGGGCCAGACCTACGAGCAGTACTTC | CASSQEEQGGQTYEQYF
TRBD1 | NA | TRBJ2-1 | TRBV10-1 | TGCGCCAGCACTTCGGACAGGGACGATGAGCAGTTCTTC | CASTSDRDDEQFF
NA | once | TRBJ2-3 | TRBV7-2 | TGTGCCAGTAGCTTAGCCGGAGCAAATACGCAGTATTTT | CASSLAGANTQYF
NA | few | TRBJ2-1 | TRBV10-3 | TGTGCCATCAGTGTAGGGCTAGCTAGCCCTGAGCAGTTCTTC | CAISVGLASPEQFF
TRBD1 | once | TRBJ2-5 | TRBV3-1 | TGTGCCAGCAGCCGGACAGGGGCGGTGGAGACCCAGTACTTC | CASSRTGAVETQYF
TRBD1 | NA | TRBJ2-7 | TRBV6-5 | TGTGCCAGCAGTGAAAACCGGGACAGATACAATGAGCAGTACTTC | CASSENRDRYNEQYF
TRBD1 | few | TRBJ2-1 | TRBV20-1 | TGCAGTGCTGCGGGCAGGGGGCAAGATGAGCAGTTCTTC | CSAAGRGQDEQFF
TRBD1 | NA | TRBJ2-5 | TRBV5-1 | TGCGCCAGCAGAGGACAGGGGACAGGCCAAGAGACCCAGTACTTC | CASRGQGTGQETQYF
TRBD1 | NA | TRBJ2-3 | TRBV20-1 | TGCAGTGCTACCGGGACAGGATCGTCAGATACGCAGTATTTT | CSATGTGSSDTQYF
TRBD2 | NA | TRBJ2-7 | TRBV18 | TGTGCCAGCTCAGAGGGAGGGAAATACGAGCAGTACTTC | CASSEGGKYEQYF
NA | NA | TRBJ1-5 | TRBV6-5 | TGTGCCAGCAACCCTTCGTACAGCAAAAATCAGCCCCAGCATTTT | CASNPSYSKNQPQHF
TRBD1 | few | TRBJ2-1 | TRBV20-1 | TGCAGTGCAGGCAGGGGGTCGTCGAACAATGAGCAGTTCTTC | CSAGRGSSNNEQFF
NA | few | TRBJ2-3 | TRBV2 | TGTGCCAGCAGTGTGATCTGGACACAGGATACGCAGTATTTT | CASSVIWTQDTQYF
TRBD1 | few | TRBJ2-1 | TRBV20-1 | TGCAGTGCATCAGAGACAGGGGATTACAATGAGCAGTTCTTC | CSASETGDYNEQFF
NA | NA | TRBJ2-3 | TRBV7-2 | TGTGCCAGCAGCCAACGGGGCATCGAGGCGGCGCGCAAAGATACGCAGTATTTT | CASSQRGIEAARKDTQYF
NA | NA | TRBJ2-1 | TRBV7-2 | TGTGCCAGCAGCTTGGAGGGAGTGGGGGCCCATGAGCAGTTCTTC | CASSLEGVGAHEQFF
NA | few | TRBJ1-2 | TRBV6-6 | TGTGCCAGCAGTTACTCGCAGGGAGTCTATGGCTACACCTTC | CASSYSQGVYGYTF
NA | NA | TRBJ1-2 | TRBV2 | TGTGCCAGCAGGCCCCTGGACCTATATGGCTACACCTTC | CASRPLDLYGYTF
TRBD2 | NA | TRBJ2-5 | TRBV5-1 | TGCGCCAGCAGCTGGACCGCTTCTAGCGGGGGGCCCCACTCCCAAGAGACCCAGTACTTC | CASSWTASSGGPHSQETQYF
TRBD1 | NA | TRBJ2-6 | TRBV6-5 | TGTGCCAGCTCCCGGGACAGGCCAAACTCTGGGGCCAACGTCCTGACTTTC | CASSRDRPNSGANVLTF
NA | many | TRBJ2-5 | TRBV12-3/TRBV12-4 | TGTGCCAGCAGCGGGACGGCAGAAGAGACCCAGTACTTC | CASSGTAEETQYF
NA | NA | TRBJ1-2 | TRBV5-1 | TGCGCCAGCAGCCTCCACAACAGGGTTGACGGCTACACCTTC | CASSLHNRVDGYTF
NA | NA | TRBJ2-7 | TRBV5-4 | TGTGCCAGCAGCTTGGAGCAAGAAGCCCACTACGAGCAGTACTTC | CASSLEQEAHYEQYF
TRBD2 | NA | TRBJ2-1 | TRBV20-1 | TGCAGTGCTAGAGCCTTGGGACTAGCGGGGGTATTATACAATGAGCAGTTCTTC | CSARALGLAGVLYNEQFF
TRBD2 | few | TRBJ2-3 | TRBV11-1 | TGTGCCAGCAGCTTAGGGACTAGAGCTACAGATACGCAGTATTTT | CASSLGTRATDTQYF
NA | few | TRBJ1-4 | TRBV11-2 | TGTGCCAGCAGCCACAGTAATCCAACTAATGAAAAACTGTTTTTT | CASSHSNPTNEKLFF
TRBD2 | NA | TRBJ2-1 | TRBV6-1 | TGTGCCAGCACCAACTGGCCGCCGGGACTAGCGGGCAATGAGCAGTTCTTC | CASTNWPPGLAGNEQFF
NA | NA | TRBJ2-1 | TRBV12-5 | TGTGCTAGTGGCAGCCCCGGGGGTGAATACAATGAGCAGTTCTTC | CASGSPGGEYNEQFF
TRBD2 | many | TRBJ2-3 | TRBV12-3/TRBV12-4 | TGTGCCAGCAGCTTTAGCGGGGGAAGGACAGATACGCAGTATTTT | CASSFSGGRTDTQYF
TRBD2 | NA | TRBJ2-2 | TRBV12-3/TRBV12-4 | TGTGCCAGCGCCGGGCGGGGGGGATTGAACACCGGGGAGCTGTTTTTT | CASAGRGGLNTGELFF
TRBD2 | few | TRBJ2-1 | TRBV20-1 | TGCAGTGCTGGAACTCTAGCGGGGGCCAACAATGAGCAGTTCTTC | CSAGTLAGANNEQFF
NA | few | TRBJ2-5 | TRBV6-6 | TGTGCCAGCAGTTACGATCCGGGGCGGGAGACCCAGTACTTC | CASSYDPGRETQYF
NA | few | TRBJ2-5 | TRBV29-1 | TGCAGCGTTAAAAAGGGCCCCGAAGAGACCCAGTACTTC | CSVKKGPEETQYF
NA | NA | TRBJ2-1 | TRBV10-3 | TGTGCCATCAGTGAGACGGAGACCCAGTTCTTC | CAISETETQFF
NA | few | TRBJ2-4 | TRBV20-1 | TGCAGTGCTAGAGCGCTGGGAGTTCTAGCCAAAAACATTCAGTACTTC | CSARALGVLAKNIQYF
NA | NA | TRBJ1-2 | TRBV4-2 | TGTGCCAGCAGCCAAGTCACAGGGAATTCTGGCTACACCTTC | CASSQVTGNSGYTF
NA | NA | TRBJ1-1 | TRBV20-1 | TGCAGTGCTAGTCCAGACACGAACACTGAAGCTTTCTTT | CSASPDTNTEAFF
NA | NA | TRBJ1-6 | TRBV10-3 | TGTGCCATCAGTGAAGGATCCTATAATTCACCCCTCCACTTT | CAISEGSYNSPLHF